This note documents a single T cell receptor (beta chain) sequence. As yet, its antigen is unknown. Original data processing: Out-of-frame sequences were removed, leaving 2 million to 2.5 million distinct TCRbeta sequences. The table came from immunoSEQ multiplex PCR; TCRdb's copy has only in-frame clones and leaves some out. From that table come the V and J calls and clone size; the DNA was used to work out D and trimming. The sample holds about 82,000 clones, around 80% seen once. The data were taken from a study of memory CD4+ T cells and cytomegalovirus serostatus. Single viable CD3+CD4+CD8-CD45RO+ cells were sorted as the memory CD4+ T cells. Serostatus was set by detecting CMV pp150, pp28, p38, p52 IgG. CD4+ T cells were isolated by positive magnetic selection. General observations from the study: Repertoires predicted CMV serostatus with median bootstrapped AUC of roughly 0.96.

This clonotype was obtained from an adult in good health and CMV-seronegative. Sequenced material: memory CD4+ T cells from blood.

Here the CDR3 DNA reads TGTGCCAGCAGTTGGGGGACAGTTCGTTCAGAGACCCAGTACTTC. It encodes CASSWGTVRSETQYF. V and J are TRBV6-6 and TRBJ2-5, with 7 bases identical to TRBD1. The CDR3 is made up of 15 amino acids. The germline V gene encodes CDR1 MNHNY and CDR2 SVGAGI (reference sequence). The V and J ends lost 4 bases and 4 bases, in that order; junction bases with no gene match: 9.